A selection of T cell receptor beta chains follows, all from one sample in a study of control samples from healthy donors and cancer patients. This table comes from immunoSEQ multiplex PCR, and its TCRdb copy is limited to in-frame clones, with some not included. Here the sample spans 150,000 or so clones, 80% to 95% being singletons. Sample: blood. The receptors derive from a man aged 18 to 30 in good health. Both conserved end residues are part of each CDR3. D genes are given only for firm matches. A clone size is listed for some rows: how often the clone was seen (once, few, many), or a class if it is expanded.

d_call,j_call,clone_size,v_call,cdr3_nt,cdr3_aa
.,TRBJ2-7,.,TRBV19,TGTGCCAGTAGCTCTCCCCCAACCTACGAGCAGTACTTC,CASSSPPTYEQYF
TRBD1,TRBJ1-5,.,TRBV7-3,TGTGCCAGCAGCGTCACAGGGGGTACCAATCAGCCCCAGCATTTT,CASSVTGGTNQPQHF
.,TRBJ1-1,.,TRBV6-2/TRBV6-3,TGTGCCAGCAGTTACAGGGAAAAGGGGCTTGTTATGAACACTGAAGCTTTCTTT,CASSYREKGLVMNTEAFF
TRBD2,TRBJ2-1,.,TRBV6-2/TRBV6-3,TGTGCCAGCAGTTACTGGACTAGCGGGAGTGGGCAGTTCTTC,CASSYWTSGSGQFF
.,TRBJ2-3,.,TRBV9,TGTGCCAGCAGCGTAGAGGGGGGCGGCACAGATACGCAGTATTTT,CASSVEGGGTDTQYF
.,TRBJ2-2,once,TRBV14,TGTGCCAGCAGCCAAGTAAGCCCCGGGGAGCTGTTTTTT,CASSQVSPGELFF
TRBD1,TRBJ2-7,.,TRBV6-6,TGTGCCAGCAGCCCGACAGGGGGCAGGGCCGAGCAGTACTTC,CASSPTGGRAEQYF
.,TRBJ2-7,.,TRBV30,TGTGCCTGGGGGTTGGGGCACTACGAGCAGTACTTC,CAWGLGHYEQYF
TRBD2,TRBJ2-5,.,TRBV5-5,TGTGCCAGCAGCCTACGACTAGCTGCGAAATCCGAGGAGACCCAGTACTTC,CASSLRLAAKSEETQYF
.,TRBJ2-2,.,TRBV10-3,TGTGCCATCAGTGAGTCGACCCGGGGTCGGGTCGGGGAGCTGTTTTTT,CAISESTRGRVGELFF
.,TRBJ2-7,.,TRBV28,TGTGCCAGCAGTTTACCTATAAACAGGGGACTTAGCTCCTACGAGCAGTACTTC,CASSLPINRGLSSYEQYF
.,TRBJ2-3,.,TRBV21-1,TGTGCCAGACCCGAGGGAACTAGCGGGAAAGTGGCGACGCAGTATTTT,CARPEGTSGKVATQYF
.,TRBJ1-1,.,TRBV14,TGTGCCAGCAGCCACTGGACGGCAAGGGAAGAAGCTTTCTTT,CASSHWTAREEAFF
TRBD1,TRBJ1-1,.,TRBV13,TGTGCCAGCAGCTCGACAGGGGTGAACACTGAAGCTTTCTTT,CASSSTGVNTEAFF
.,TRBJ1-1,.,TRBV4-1,TGCGCCAGCAGCCAAGTCTTGTCTGAAGCTTTCTTT,CASSQVLSEAFF
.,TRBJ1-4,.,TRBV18,TGTGCCAGCTCATCCCTTAGCGGGTCAACTAATGAAAAACTGTTTTTT,CASSSLSGSTNEKLFF
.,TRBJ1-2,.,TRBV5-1,TGCGCCAGCGCCCCCCTAGTCCGGGGGAACTATGGCTACACCTTC,CASAPLVRGNYGYTF
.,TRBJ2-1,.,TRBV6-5,TGTGCCAGCAGGCGGGACAGTGGCTCCTACAATGAGCAGTTCTTC,CASRRDSGSYNEQFF
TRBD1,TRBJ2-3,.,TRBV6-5,TGTGCCAGCAGTTACTCGGGACAGACGGGCACAGATACGCAGTATTTT,CASSYSGQTGTDTQYF
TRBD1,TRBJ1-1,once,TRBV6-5,TGTGCCAGCAGGGGACGGGACAGGCCTTATTTT,CASRGRDRPYF
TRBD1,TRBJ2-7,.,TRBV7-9,TGTGCCAGCAGCACATACACCGGGACAGGCTACGAGCAGTACTTC,CASSTYTGTGYEQYF
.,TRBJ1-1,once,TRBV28,TGTGCCAGAAGACAGAACACTGAAGCTTTCTTT,CARRQNTEAFF
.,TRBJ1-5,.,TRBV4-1,TGCGCCAGCAGCCAAGAGGGCAGACAGAGCAATCAGCCCCAGCATTTT,CASSQEGRQSNQPQHF
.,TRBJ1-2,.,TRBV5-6,TGTGCCAGCAGCTCGATGACACTATACTATGGCTACACCTTC,CASSSMTLYYGYTF
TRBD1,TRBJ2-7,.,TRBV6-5,TGTGCCAGCAGTTATTATGGGACAGCAAACTACGAGCAGTACTTC,CASSYYGTANYEQYF
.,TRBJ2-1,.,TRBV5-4,TGTGCCAGCAGCTTTAGAGTTAAAGAGCAGTTCTTC,CASSFRVKEQFF
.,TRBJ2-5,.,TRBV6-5,TGTGCCAGCAGTTACTCGAGAGCGGAGGGAGGAGAGACCCAGTACTTC,CASSYSRAEGGETQYF
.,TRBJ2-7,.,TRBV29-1,TGCAGCGTCCAAATTGGGGGGAGCCCCCCCTACGAGCAGTACTTC,CSVQIGGSPPYEQYF
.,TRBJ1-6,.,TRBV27,TGTGCCAGCAGTTTCCGGGGGGTACTTTCTTTCCTCCACTTT,CASSFRGVLSFLHF
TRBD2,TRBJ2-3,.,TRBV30,TGTGCCTGGAGGGGGACTACCAAACGCACAGATACGCAGTATTTT,CAWRGTTKRTDTQYF
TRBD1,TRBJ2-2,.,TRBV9,TGTGCCAGCAGCGTAGGACAGGGGAACACCGGGGAGCTGTTTTTT,CASSVGQGNTGELFF
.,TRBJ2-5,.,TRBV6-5,TGTGCCAGCAGTTCACAGGGCAGGTATTACCAAGAGACCCAGTACTTC,CASSSQGRYYQETQYF
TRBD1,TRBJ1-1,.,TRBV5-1,TGCGCCAGCAGCTTGGACAGGGGTGGCACTGAAGCTTTCTTT,CASSLDRGGTEAFF
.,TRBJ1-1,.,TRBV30,TGTGCCTGGAATAGAGGCAACACTGAAGCTTTCTTT,CAWNRGNTEAFF
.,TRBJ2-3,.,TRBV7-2,TGTGCCAGCAGCGTCCCGGGACGGGGCAAGAGGCAGTATTTT,CASSVPGRGKRQYF
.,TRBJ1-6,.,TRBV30,TGTGCCTGGAGTGGGGGTTTTGTTAATTCACCCCTCCACTTT,CAWSGGFVNSPLHF
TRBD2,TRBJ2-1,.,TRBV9,TGTGCCAGCAGTCTACGTAGCGGGATATCCTACAATGAGCAGTTCTTC,CASSLRSGISYNEQFF
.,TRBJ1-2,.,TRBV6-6,TGTGCCAGCAGTTACTCCCAGGGTATCGGTGGCTACACCTTC,CASSYSQGIGGYTF
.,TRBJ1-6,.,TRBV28,TGTGCCAGCAGTTGGACAGATAATTCACCCCTCCACTTT,CASSWTDNSPLHF